The clone carrying this T cell receptor (beta chain) came up a few times. The target antigen is unknown. MiXCR was run by TCRdb on the 5' RACE reads, yielding one entry per CDR3 protein. Of roughly 450,000 distinct CDR3 sequences in the sample, more than 15% are singletons; the top ten hold 20% to 25%. The sample comes from a study of T-cell memory formation after mild COVID-19. Study findings and constraints: The study detected some responding clones in pre-infection memory, suggesting cross-reactive memory joined.

CDR1 and CDR2 from the germline V gene are SNHLY and FYNNEI. This CDR3 is built from 11 residues. The germline V and J ends were trimmed by 8 bases and 2 bases, with 5 bases remaining between them. The chain links TRBV2 to TRBJ2-3; D is unclear. Material: PBMCs or a T cell subset sorted from them (not recorded which). This clonotype was sampled from a man aged 18-30 years who had mild COVID-19 (a few samples of this study predate the infection). Cell type and time point are not known. CDR3 amino acids: CASLTTDTQYF. The CDR3, as DNA: TGTGCCAGCTTAACCACAGATACGCAGTATTTT. The complete variable domain, with remaining parts taken from reference TRBV2 and TRBJ2-3, reads EPEVTQTPSHQVTQMGQEVILRCVPISNHLYFYWYRQILGQKVEFLVSFYNNEISEKSEIFDDQFSVERPDGSNFTLKIRSTKLEDSAMYFCASLTTDTQYFGPGTRLTVL.